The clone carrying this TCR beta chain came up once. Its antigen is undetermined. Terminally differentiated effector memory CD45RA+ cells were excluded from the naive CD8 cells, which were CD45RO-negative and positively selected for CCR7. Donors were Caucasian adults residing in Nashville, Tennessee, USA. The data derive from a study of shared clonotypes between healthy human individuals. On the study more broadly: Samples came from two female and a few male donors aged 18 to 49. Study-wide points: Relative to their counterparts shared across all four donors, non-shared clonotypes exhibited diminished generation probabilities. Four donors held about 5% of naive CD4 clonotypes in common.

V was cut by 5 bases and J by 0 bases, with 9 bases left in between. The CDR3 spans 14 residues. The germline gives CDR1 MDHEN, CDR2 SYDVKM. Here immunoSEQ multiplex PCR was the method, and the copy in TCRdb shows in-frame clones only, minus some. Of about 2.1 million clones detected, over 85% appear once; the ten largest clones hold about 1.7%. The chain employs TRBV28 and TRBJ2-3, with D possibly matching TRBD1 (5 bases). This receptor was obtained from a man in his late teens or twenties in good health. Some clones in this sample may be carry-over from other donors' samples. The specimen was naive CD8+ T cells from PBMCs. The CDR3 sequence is CASSETASTDTQYF. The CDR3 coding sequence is TGTGCCAGCAGTGAGACAGCTAGCACAGATACGCAGTATTTT.